The T cell receptor beta chain under discussion was sequenced for a study of CD8 T cells in Susac syndrome. There are 16 residues in the CDR3. The ends lost 2 bases at V and 6 bases at J; junction bases unmatched: 9. Per germline, CDR1 MGHRA and CDR2 YSYEKL. Reverse transcription of roughly 0.45 to 1 ug RNA was carried out with random hexamers. TCRdb used MiXCR to reprocess the immunoSEQ multiplex PCR reads, holding one entry per CDR3 protein. The table includes a few hundred thousand distinct CDR3 sequences, 70% to 90% detected once. From blood CD8+ and CD4+ T cells, TCR beta sequences were generated. Negative magnetic isolation gave CD8+ and CD4+ cells; FACS enriched CD8+ TEMRA.

This TCR derives from a human donor with multiple sclerosis. The sample comprised CD8+ T cells from PBMCs. The gene calls are TRBV4-1 and TRBJ1-1, with 10 bases that match TRBD1. DNA for the CDR3: TGCGCCAGCAGCCAATTCCGGGACAGGGGCGCGGCTGAAGCTTTCTTT. Amino acid sequence: CASSQFRDRGAAEAFF.